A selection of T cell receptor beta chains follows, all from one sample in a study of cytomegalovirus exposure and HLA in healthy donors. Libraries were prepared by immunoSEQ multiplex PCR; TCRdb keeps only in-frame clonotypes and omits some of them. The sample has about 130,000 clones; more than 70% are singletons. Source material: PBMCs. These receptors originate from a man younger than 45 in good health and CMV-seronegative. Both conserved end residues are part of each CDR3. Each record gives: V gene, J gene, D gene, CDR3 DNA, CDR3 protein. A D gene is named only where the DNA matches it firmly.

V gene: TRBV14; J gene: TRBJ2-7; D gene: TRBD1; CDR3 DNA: TGTGCCAGCAGCCAATTACAGGGGGGCGACGAGCAGTACTTC; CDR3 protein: CASSQLQGGDEQYF
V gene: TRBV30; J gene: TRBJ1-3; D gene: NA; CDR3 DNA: TGTGCCTGGATATGGGGCAGAGGAAACACCATATATTTT; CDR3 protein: CAWIWGRGNTIYF
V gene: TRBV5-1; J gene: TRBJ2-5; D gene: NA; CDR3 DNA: TGCGCCAGCAGCTTGTATTCTAGCAGAGAGACCCAGTACTTC; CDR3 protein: CASSLYSSRETQYF
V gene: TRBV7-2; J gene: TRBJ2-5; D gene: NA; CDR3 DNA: TGTGCCAGCCTGGAGTTCAGTTTTCAGCAAGAGACCCAGTACTTC; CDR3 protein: CASLEFSFQQETQYF
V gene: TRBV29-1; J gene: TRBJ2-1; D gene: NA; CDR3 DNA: TGCAGCGTTCGAGACGGCGCCAGGGGACATGAGCAGTTCTTC; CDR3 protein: CSVRDGARGHEQFF
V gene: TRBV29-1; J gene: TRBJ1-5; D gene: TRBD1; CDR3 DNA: TGCAGCGTAGGACAGGGGGTCAATCAGCCCCAGCATTTT; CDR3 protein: CSVGQGVNQPQHF
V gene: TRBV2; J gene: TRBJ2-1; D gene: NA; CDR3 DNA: TGTGCCAGCAGCGCGGGATTCGAGCAGTTCTTC; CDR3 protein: CASSAGFEQFF
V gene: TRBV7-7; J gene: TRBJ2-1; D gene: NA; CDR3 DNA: TGTGCCAGCAGCTTTGGGGAGAGCTCCTACAATGAGCAGTTCTTC; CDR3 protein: CASSFGESSYNEQFF
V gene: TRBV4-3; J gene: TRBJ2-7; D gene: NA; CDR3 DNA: TGCGCCAGCAGCCAAGACCCCCCCGGGACTCCGAACGAGCAGTACTTC; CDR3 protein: CASSQDPPGTPNEQYF
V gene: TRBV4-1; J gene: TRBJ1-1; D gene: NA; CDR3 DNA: TGCGCCAGCAGCGAACAGGGTAGCGTGAACACTGAAGCTTTCTTT; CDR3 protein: CASSEQGSVNTEAFF
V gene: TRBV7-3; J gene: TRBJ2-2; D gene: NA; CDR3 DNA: TGTGCCAGCAGCCTTCGGGAGTTCAACACCGGGGAGCTGTTTTTT; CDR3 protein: CASSLREFNTGELFF
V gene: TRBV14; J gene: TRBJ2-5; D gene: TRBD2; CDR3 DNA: TGTGCCAGCAGCCAAGAATGGATACGGGGGGGAAAATTGATCCAGTACTTC; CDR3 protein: CASSQEWIRGGKLIQYF
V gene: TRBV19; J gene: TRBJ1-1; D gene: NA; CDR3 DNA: TGTGCCAGTAGTTTTGACAGGCCCTTGAACACTGAAGCTTTCTTT; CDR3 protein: CASSFDRPLNTEAFF
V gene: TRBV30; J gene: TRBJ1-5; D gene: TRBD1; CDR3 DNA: TGTGCCTGGAGTCAAGGACAGGTTAATCAGCCCCAGCATTTT; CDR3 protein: CAWSQGQVNQPQHF
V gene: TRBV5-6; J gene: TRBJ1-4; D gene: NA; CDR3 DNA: TGTGCCAGCAATGCGCAGGCTGGTGAAAAACTGTTTTTT; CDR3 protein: CASNAQAGEKLFF
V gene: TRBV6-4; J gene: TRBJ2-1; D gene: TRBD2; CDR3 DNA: TGTGCCAGCAGATTGACTAGCGGAAAAGACAATGAGCAGTTCTTC; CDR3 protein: CASRLTSGKDNEQFF
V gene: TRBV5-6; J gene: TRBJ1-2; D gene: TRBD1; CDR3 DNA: TGTGCCAGCAGCTTCCGACAGGGTCGGTTCTATGGCTACACCTTC; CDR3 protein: CASSFRQGRFYGYTF
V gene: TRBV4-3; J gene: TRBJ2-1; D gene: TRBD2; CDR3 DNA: TGCGCCAGCAGCCAATCGACTAGCGGAGACTACAATGAGCAGTTCTTC; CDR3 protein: CASSQSTSGDYNEQFF
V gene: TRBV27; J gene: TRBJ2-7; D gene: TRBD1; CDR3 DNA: TGTGCCAGCAGTTTACAGGGGGCTAACTACGAGCAGTACTTC; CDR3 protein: CASSLQGANYEQYF
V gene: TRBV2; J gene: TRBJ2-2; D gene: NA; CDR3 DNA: TGTGCCAGCACACAGACAGGGGAGGGAAGGACCGGGGAGCTGTTTTTT; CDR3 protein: CASTQTGEGRTGELFF